Included here is one T cell receptor (beta chain) sequence, with context. The antigen remains undetermined. The data stem from a study of cytomegalovirus exposure and HLA in healthy donors. Trimming cost V 6 bases and J 5 bases, with 20 bases left between them. Germline values: CDR1 SGDLS, CDR2 YYNGEE. The CDR3 totals 15 residues. The PCR ran on 60 Vbeta and 13 Jbeta primers. This table comes from immunoSEQ multiplex PCR, and its TCRdb copy is limited to in-frame clones, with some not included. The sample lists 150,000 to 180,000 clones, less than 80% occurring once. Broader study findings: Sequencing likely generated an artifact that appeared as a cluster of highly shared sequence variants.

The TCR comes from a man between 25 and 39 years old in good health and CMV-seronegative. The V and J genes are TRBV9 and TRBJ2-5; D is perhaps TRBD1 (6 bases). Material for sequencing was PBMCs. Here the CDR3 DNA reads TGTGCCAGCACCCAGGGGACGTTACTGGGGGAGACCCAGTACTTC. This gives the protein CASTQGTLLGETQYF.